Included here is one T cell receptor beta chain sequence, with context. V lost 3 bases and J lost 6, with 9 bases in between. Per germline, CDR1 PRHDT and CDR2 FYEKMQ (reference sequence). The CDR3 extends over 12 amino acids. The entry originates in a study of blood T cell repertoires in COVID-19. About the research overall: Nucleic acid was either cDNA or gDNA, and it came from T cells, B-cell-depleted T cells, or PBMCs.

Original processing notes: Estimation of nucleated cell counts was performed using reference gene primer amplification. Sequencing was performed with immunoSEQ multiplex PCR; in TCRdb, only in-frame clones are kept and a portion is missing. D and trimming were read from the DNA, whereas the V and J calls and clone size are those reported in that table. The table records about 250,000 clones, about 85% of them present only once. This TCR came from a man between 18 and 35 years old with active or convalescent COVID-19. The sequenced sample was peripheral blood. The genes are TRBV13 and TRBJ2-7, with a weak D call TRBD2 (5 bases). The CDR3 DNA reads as TGTGCCAGCAGCTTTAGCAGCGGCGAGCAGTACTTC. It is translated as CASSFSSGEQYF.